These 30 T cell receptor beta chains originate from one sample sequenced in a study of human T cells and chemical hapten exposure. Sample time point: pre-sensitization, week 0. Described treatment: therapeutic diphenylcyclopropenone sensitization with weekly scalp DPC. TCRdb re-analysed the RACE reads in MiXCR, keeping a single row per CDR3 protein. The sample includes approximately 320,000 distinct CDR3 sequences, 5.5% seen only once; the top ten take around 8%. The source material was whole blood, sampled in connection with sensitization to the hapten diphenylcyclopropenone (DPC). The receptors stem from a woman aged 18-29 years with alopecia areata. Some clones in this sample may be carry-over from other donors' samples.

This clonotype occurred a few times. V is TRBV6-4 and J is TRBJ2-1; 7 bases line up with TRBD2. Germline lookup yields CDR1 MRHNA and CDR2 SNTAGT. The CDR3 is made up of 15 amino acids. V shed 5 bases, J shed 2 bases, and the junction held 6 bases outside the gene matches. The CDR3 nucleotides read TGTGCCAGCAGTCCCGAGGGGACTACCTACAATGAGCAGTTCTTC. Its translation is CASSPEGTTYNEQFF.

The genes are TRBV6-1 and TRBJ1-2, with 7 bases fitting TRBD1. This CDR3 is built from 12 residues. V shed 8 bases, J shed 3 bases, and the junction held 3 bases outside the gene matches. CDR1 is MNHNS and CDR2 is SASEGT in the germline V gene. The CDR3 protein is CASSDRDYGYTF. The DNA of the CDR3 is TGTGCCAGCTCCGACAGGGACTATGGCTACACCTTC.

The CDR3 DNA reads TGTGCCAGTAGATCGGGACTGGCTGAAAAACTGTTTTTT. This sequence encodes CASRSGLAEKLFF. The rearrangement links TRBV19 to TRBJ1-4; possible D gene TRBD1, 5 bases. Trimming pared 6 bases from V and 7 bases from J, leaving 12 bases between. This CDR3 contains 13 residues. CDR1 and CDR2 (germline): LNHDA, SQIVND (reference sequence).

This clonotype was counted between two and nine times. V gene TRBV9 combines with J gene TRBJ1-2; no definite D call. The germline CDR1 and CDR2 sequences are SGDLS and YYNGEE. V lost 3 bases to trimming and J lost 1 base, with 10 bases between them. The CDR3 runs to 14 residues. The chain's CDR3 is CASSAWTVNYGYTF. DNA for the CDR3: TGTGCCAGCAGCGCGTGGACGGTTAACTATGGCTACACCTTC. The full variable domain, rest sourced from reference TRBV9 and TRBJ1-2, is DSGVTQTPKHLITATGQRVTLRCSPRSGDLSVYWYQQSLDQGLQFLIQYYNGEERAKGNILERFSAQQFPDLHSELNLSSLELGDSALYFCASSAWTVNYGYTFGSGTRLTVV.

The chain is built from TRBV7-8 and TRBJ2-3; 12 nucleotides match TRBD1. V lost 5 bases and J lost 6; bases outside the gene matches: 12. The CDR3 consists of 17 residues. Looked up from germline, CDR1 is SGHVS and CDR2 is FQNEAQ. CDR3 in amino acids: CASSVGQGALMTDTQYF. In nucleotides, the CDR3 is TGTGCCAGCAGCGTGGGACAGGGGGCCCTTATGACGGATACGCAGTATTTT.

This clonotype came up many times. The genes are TRBV7-9 and TRBJ1-5; TRBD1 matches at 7 bases. With V trimmed by 5 bases and J by 5 bases, 3 bases remained unmatched. CDR1 and CDR2 from the germline V gene are SEHNR and FQNEAQ (reference sequence). The CDR3 is 13 amino acids. CDR3 bases: TGTGCCAGCAGCCTCCAGGGGGATCAGCCCCAGCATTTT. Protein sequence: CASSLQGDQPQHF.

This clonotype was recorded many times. The chain is built from TRBV29-1 and TRBJ1-6, with no clear D. V gave up 3 bases and J gave up 4 bases, with 7 bases separating them. This CDR3 has 13 residues. The germline V gene encodes CDR1 SQVTM and CDR2 ANQGSEA. The CDR3 here is CSVETGYNSPLHF. The DNA of the CDR3 is TGCAGCGTTGAGACTGGGTATAATTCACCCCTCCACTTT.

This clonotype occurred a few times. The V gene is TRBV4-1, the J gene TRBJ2-3, with unresolved D. Trimming cost V 1 base and J 3 bases, with 11 bases left between them. The germline V gene encodes CDR1 MGHRA and CDR2 YSYEKL. The CDR3 extends over 15 amino acids. CDR3 sequence: CASSQGPPETDTQYF. Written as DNA, the CDR3 is TGCGCCAGCAGCCAAGGCCCACCAGAAACAGATACGCAGTATTTT.

This clonotype was counted between two and nine times. This chain joins TRBV12-3 or TRBV12-4 and TRBJ1-5; D is perhaps TRBD1 (5 bases). The CDR3 extends over 14 amino acids. V lost 6 bases, J lost 9 bases, and 18 bases lay in between. The CDR3 nucleotides read TGTGCCAGCAGCCCGCCGATGGAGCAGGGGCCCCAGCATTTT. This sequence encodes CASSPPMEQGPQHF.

The chain has TRBV2 and TRBJ1-5; no definite D call. There are 12 residues in the CDR3. The germline V gene has CDR1 SNHLY and CDR2 FYNNEI. Trimming took 6 bases from V and 8 from J, leaving 11 bases between them. The CDR3, as DNA: TGTGCCAGCAGACCCGAGGCGGAGCCCCAGCATTTT. The encoded protein is CASRPEAEPQHF.

Many counts were recorded for this clonotype. The chain joins TRBV6-1 to TRBJ1-5; TRBD1 agrees at 9 bases. The V and J ends lost 6 bases and 7 bases, in that order; junction bases with no gene match: 10. The germline gives CDR1 MNHNS, CDR2 SASEGT. CDR3 size: 15 residues. CDR3 sequence (DNA): TGTGCCAGCAGCCTGGACCGGGACAGGGTCCAGCCCCAGCATTTT. Translation gives CASSLDRDRVQPQHF.

In this sample, this clonotype turned up many times. The chain employs TRBV7-9 and TRBJ2-7; no firm D call. Germline V gene sequence: CDR1 SEHNR, CDR2 FQNEAQ (reference sequence). Trimming cost V 3 bases and J 4 bases, with 4 bases left between them. The CDR3 has 11 residues. CDR3 residues: CASSLEYEQYF. Written as DNA, the CDR3 is TGTGCCAGCAGCTTGGAGTACGAGCAGTACTTC.

This clonotype was seen many times. The rearrangement uses TRBV18 and TRBJ1-1; D not resolved. This CDR3 contains 14 residues. The germline V gene has CDR1 KGHSH and CDR2 LQKENI. Trimming shortened V by 1 base and J by 6 bases, and 12 bases separated the two germline ends. CDR3 bases: TGTGCCAGCTCACCACGGGCTCATGGCGCTGAAGCTTTCTTT. This gives the protein CASSPRAHGAEAFF.

This chain uses TRBV5-4 with TRBJ1-4, with D unclear. The CDR3 is made up of 14 amino acids. Germline assignment: CDR1 SGHNT and CDR2 YYREEE (reference sequence). Trimming removed 4 bases at V and 6 bases at J, with 13 bases between. The CDR3 sequence is CASSARRGDEKLFF. The CDR3 DNA follows: TGTGCCAGCAGCGCGAGGCGGGGAGATGAAAAACTGTTTTTT.

The genes are TRBV28 and TRBJ1-6; D is uncertain. The germline V and J ends were trimmed by 0 bases and 11 bases, with 11 bases remaining between them. Germline V lookup: CDR1 MDHEN, CDR2 SYDVKM. The CDR3 has 14 residues. CDR3 DNA sequence: TGTGCCAGCAGTTTATGGGTTCAGCCTACACCCCTCCACTTT. Translated, it gives CASSLWVQPTPLHF. Together with reference TRBV28 and TRBJ1-6, the CDR3 gives the full variable domain: DVKVTQSSRYLVKRTGEKVFLECVQDMDHENMFWYRQDPGLGLRLIYFSYDVKMKEKGDIPEGYSVSREKKERFSLILESASTNQTSMYLCASSLWVQPTPLHFGNGTRLTVT.

In nucleotides, the CDR3 is TGTGCCAGCAGCCTCCCCCGGGGCGCCGACTACACCTTC. Protein: CASSLPRGADYTF. V gene TRBV12-3 or TRBV12-4 combines with J gene TRBJ1-2; tentatively, D is TRBD1 (5 bases). Trimming left V 6 bases short and J 10 bases short, with 18 bases between. The CDR3 is 13 residues long.

Details on this clonotype: A much larger clone is a single base away; this may be a read error. The J gene is TRBJ1-2, the V gene TRBV4-3, with 9 bases fitting TRBD1. J gave up 9 bases and V 0 bases, and 17 bases lay outside the gene matches. The CDR3 loop spans 18 amino acids. Germline assignment: CDR1 LGHNA and CDR2 YSLEER. CDR3 DNA: TGCGCCAGCAGCCAAGATCTAGTCCGGACAGGGGTGTCTAGTAGCTACACCTTC. Translated: CASSQDLVRTGVSSSYTF.

The chain uses TRBV11-1 and TRBJ1-1; unclear D gene. The CDR3 runs 14 residues. Looked up from germline, CDR1 is SGHAT and CDR2 is FQDESV (reference sequence). V was clipped by 3 bases and J by 5 bases, with 13 bases between them. CDR3 nucleotide sequence: TGTGCCAGCAGCTTTCTACCCGGACGGACTGAAGCTTTCTTT. It is translated as CASSFLPGRTEAFF.

Only a few counts were recorded for this clonotype. The chain links TRBV20-1 to TRBJ2-3; D might be TRBD1 or TRBD2, each matching 5 bases. The CDR3 contains 13 residues. Germline CDR1 and CDR2: DFQATT and SNEGSKA (reference sequence). With 5 bases removed from V and 5 bases from J, the gap between germline ends came to 14 bases. The CDR3 region has the DNA TGCAGTGCTGCCCGGGACGGCAGAGATACGCAGTATTTT. Its protein is CSAARDGRDTQYF.

This chain uses TRBV6-5 with TRBJ1-2; D is unresolved. The CDR3 consists of 13 residues. The germline gives CDR1 MNHEY, CDR2 SVGAGI. V lost 4 bases and J lost 7, with 13 bases in between. Here the CDR3 DNA reads TGTGCCAGCAGTTCAGGCCGTGGCCGTGGCTACACCTTC. Encoded protein: CASSSGRGRGYTF.

This clonotype was seen at least ten times. The chain couples TRBV12-3 or TRBV12-4 to TRBJ2-3; 9 positions agree with TRBD2. CDR3 length equals 18 residues. The V segment lost 4 bases and the J segment 0 bases; nucleotides outside the gene matches: 11. This CDR3 reads CASSSARSGGLSTDTQYF. CDR3 bases: TGTGCCAGCAGTTCTGCCCGTAGCGGGGGACTTAGCACAGATACGCAGTATTTT.

In its sample, this clonotype was seen many times. The chain couples TRBV29-1 to TRBJ1-1, with D perhaps matching TRBD1 (5 bases). V lost 4 bases and J lost 8, with 8 bases in between. The CDR3 contains 10 residues. The germline V gene encodes CDR1 SQVTM and CDR2 ANQGSEA. The CDR3 nucleotides are TGCAGCGTTGGTGGGGCCGAAGCTTTCTTT. Translation: CSVGGAEAFF.

The sample holds many counts of this clonotype. The chain couples TRBV12-3 or TRBV12-4 to TRBJ2-7, with 9 bases lining up with TRBD2. J lost 4 bases, V lost 6 bases, and 10 bases had no gene match. The CDR3 consists of 15 residues. This chain's CDR3 is CASSRPAGGTYEQYF. DNA of the CDR3: TGTGCCAGCAGCCGTCCGGCGGGGGGGACGTACGAGCAGTACTTC.

The rearrangement uses TRBV5-5 and TRBJ1-4; D is possibly TRBD1 (5 bases). Germline V CDR1 and CDR2: SGHKS, YYEKEE (reference sequence). This CDR3 is built from 15 residues. Trimming took off 1 base at V and 6 bases at J, with 13 bases between the two ends. The CDR3 reads CASSLIVGGDEKLFF. The CDR3 bases are TGTGCCAGCAGCTTGATTGTTGGAGGGGATGAAAAACTGTTTTTT.

A few counts support this clonotype. The rearrangement joins TRBV25-1 to TRBJ1-4, with unresolved D. Germline V gene data show CDR1 as MGHDK and CDR2 as SYGVNS. The CDR3 contains 12 residues. Trimming took off 7 bases at V and 5 bases at J, with 8 bases between the two ends. DNA for the CDR3: TGTGCCAGCATGGATCAAAATGAAAAACTGTTTTTT. It encodes CASMDQNEKLFF.

This clonotype was picked up a small number of times. V and J are TRBV20-1 and TRBJ1-5; D is ambiguous. The germline V and J ends were trimmed by 6 bases and 3 bases, with 15 bases remaining between them. Germline V CDR1 and CDR2: DFQATT, SNEGSKA (reference sequence). The CDR3 covers 14 residues. CDR3 loop: CSAHQDGDNQPQHF. CDR3 bases: TGCAGTGCCCATCAAGACGGCGACAATCAGCCCCAGCATTTT.

In its sample, this clonotype is medium-sized (0.01 to 0.1%). The chain has TRBV15 and TRBJ2-3, with D possibly TRBD2 on 5 matching bases. Germline CDR1 and CDR2: LNHNV and YYDKDF (reference sequence). Trimming pared 8 bases from V and 2 bases from J, leaving 17 bases between. This CDR3 has 15 amino acids. CDR3 nucleotides: TGTGCCACCTCGGTTGAGGGCTTGGCCACAGATACGCAGTATTTT. As protein: CATSVEGLATDTQYF.

Points on this clonotype: A much larger clone lies one base from this, so it may be a read error. The chain has TRBV6-1 and TRBJ1-5; the match to TRBD1 covers 8 bases. The CDR3 length is 14 residues. The V segment lost 6 bases and the J segment 7 bases; nucleotides outside the gene matches: 8. CDR1 is MNHNS and CDR2 is SASEGT in the germline V gene. The DNA for the CDR3 is TGTGCCAGCAGGACGACAGGGGACCGCCAGCCCCAGCATTTT. Amino acids: CASRTTGDRQPQHF.

This clonotype was found a few times. This chain links TRBV6-1 with TRBJ1-1, with 7 bases fitting TRBD1. The junction had 7 bases not matched to a gene; V was cut back by 5 bases and J by 4 bases. The germline gives CDR1 MNHNS, CDR2 SASEGT. The CDR3 has 14 amino acids. The CDR3 region is CASSYRGGGTEAFF. CDR3 DNA: TGTGCCAGCAGTTACAGGGGTGGAGGCACTGAAGCTTTCTTT.

The chain has TRBV11-2 and TRBJ2-4; D unclear. Trimming shortened V by 5 bases and J by 0 bases, and 17 bases separated the two germline ends. CDR3 length: 17 amino acids. Looked up from germline, CDR1 is SGHAT and CDR2 is FQNNGV. CDR3 protein: CASSQRSPRVAKNIQYF. In DNA form, the CDR3 reads TGTGCCAGCAGCCAACGGTCCCCTAGGGTAGCCAAAAACATTCAGTACTTC.